These 20 T cell receptor beta chains were all obtained from the same sample, sequenced in a study of glioma-infiltrating T cells. Using RNA template, CDR3s of TCR alpha and beta were amplified with iRepertoire arm-PCR. TCRdb re-analysed the multiplex PCR reads in MiXCR, keeping a single row per CDR3 protein. The sample contains roughly 100,000 distinct CDR3 sequences, around 28% of which appear only once. Sample: glioma tissue, nonneoplastic brain tissue, or PBMCs (not recorded which). Receptors originate from a human donor with low-grade glioma or glioblastoma, undergoing nonglioma brain surgery, or in good health (not recorded which).

Of note for this clonotype: This may stem from a read error, because a much larger clone lies one nucleotide away. The chain employs TRBV20-1 and TRBJ2-5, with D perhaps assigned TRBD1 or TRBD2 (6 bases each). V dropped 7 bases and J dropped 5 bases, with 17 bases sitting between them. CDR1 is DFQATT, CDR2 SNEGSKA, per germline (reference sequence). The CDR3 length is 13 residues. The CDR3 region is CSDISGAGETQYF. CDR3 DNA: TGCAGTGATATCTCGGGGGCCGGCGAGACCCAGTACTTC.

This clonotype was seen a few times. This sequence joins TRBV2 and TRBJ2-2, with D perhaps matching TRBD2 (6 bases). Germline V gives CDR1 SNHLY, CDR2 FYNNEI. Trimming took 6 bases from V and 4 from J, leaving 15 bases between them. The CDR3 is 15 amino acids. CDR3 in amino acids: CASRIRTTFTGELFF. CDR3 in DNA: TGTGCCAGCAGGATTAGGACTACCTTCACCGGGGAGCTGTTTTTT.

V and J are TRBV14 and TRBJ2-7; the D gene is possibly TRBD1 (6 bases). Germline CDR1 is SGHDN and CDR2 is FVKESK. V gave up 0 bases and J gave up 2 bases, with 35 bases separating them. The CDR3 has 23 amino acids. The CDR3 region has the DNA TGTGCCAGCAGCCAAGATAAAGTAGCAGGGGTCAACCCCCCGTCTGATAAAACCTACGAGCAGTACTTC. This sequence encodes CASSQDKVAGVNPPSDKTYEQYF.

In this sample, this clonotype turned up many times. The genes are TRBV7-2 and TRBJ2-3; a weak D match, TRBD2 (5 bases). The CDR3 covers 16 residues. Per the germline V gene, CDR1 is SGHTA and CDR2 is FQGNSA. Trimming took 2 bases from V and 1 from J, leaving 13 bases between them. The CDR3 DNA reads TGTGCCAGCAGCTTAAAAACGGGGTCGGGCACAGATACGCAGTATTTT. It encodes CASSLKTGSGTDTQYF.

For this clonotype: The CDR3 end shows no conserved phenylalanine or tryptophan, and so a read error is likely. The rearrangement uses TRBV5-1 and TRBJ2-5; possibly TRBD1 or TRBD2 for D (5 bases each). The CDR3 sequence is 15 residues long. CDR1 and CDR2 from the germline V gene are SGHRS and YFSETQ. V was trimmed by 0 bases and J by 2 bases, leaving 11 bases between them. The CDR3 loop reads CASSLGGIYQETQYL. DNA for the CDR3: TGCGCCAGCAGCTTGGGGGGGATCTATCAAGAGACCCAGTACCTC.

This clonotype was recorded only once. The chain uses TRBV28 and TRBJ2-7; TRBD1 aligns across 7 bases. The length of the CDR3 is 12 residues. Germline V lookup: CDR1 MDHEN, CDR2 SYDVKM. Trimming took 7 bases from V and 13 from J; bases not matched to a gene: 13. The DNA for the CDR3 is TGTGCCAGCACGAGGGGGCCCTACGATCATTACTTC. Protein sequence: CASTRGPYDHYF.

Comments on this clonotype: A read error may produce the germline difference seen at one junction end. This chain joins TRBV5-1 and TRBJ1-1; no firm D call. The CDR3 is 15 amino acids. Germline-derived CDR1 and CDR2 are SGHRS and YFSETQ. The CDR3 nucleotides are TGCGCCAGCAGCTTGGGAGGAAGAAGGAACACTAAAGCTTTCTTT. Encoded protein: CASSLGGRRNTKAFF.

V and J are TRBV5-1 and TRBJ2-3; D remains ambiguous. V gave up 0 bases and J gave up 2 bases, with 7 bases separating them. Germline V CDR1 and CDR2: SGHRS, YFSETQ. The CDR3 consists of 14 residues. The CDR3 coding sequence is TGCGCCAGCAGCTTGGTATGGAACACAGATACGCAGTATTTT. As protein: CASSLVWNTDTQYF.

The genes are TRBV29-1 and TRBJ2-3; TRBD2 is a possible D gene (6 bases). V lost 5 bases, J lost 5 bases, and 11 bases lay in between. The CDR3 runs 12 residues. Germline V gives CDR1 SQVTM, CDR2 ANQGSEA. The CDR3 DNA reads as TGCAGCGTTTCGACAGCGGGAGATACGCAGTATTTT. This encodes CSVSTAGDTQYF.

The sample holds many counts of this clonotype. The genes are TRBV27 and TRBJ1-1; TRBD1 agrees at 10 bases. Per the germline V gene, CDR1 is MNHEY and CDR2 is SMNVEV (reference sequence). After removal of 6 bases from V and 4 bases from J, the junction contained 11 bases not matched to a gene. CDR3 size: 16 residues. CDR3 in DNA: TGTGCCAGCAGGGGGGGACAGGGGAGGGGCGCCACTGAAGCTTTCTTT. It translates to CASRGGQGRGATEAFF.

The rearrangement joins TRBV7-2 to TRBJ2-3, with TRBD2 matching over 13 bases. The junction had 6 bases not matched to a gene; V was cut back by 8 bases and J by 1 base. Per germline, CDR1 SGHTA and CDR2 FQGNSA. The CDR3 covers 16 residues. CDR3 residues: CASGLAGVWRTDTQYF. In nucleotides, the CDR3 is TGTGCCAGCGGACTAGCGGGGGTGTGGCGCACAGATACGCAGTATTTT.

The chain recombines TRBV29-1 with TRBJ2-1, with 7 bases lining up with TRBD1. The CDR3 totals 12 residues. V shed 4 bases and J 7 bases; nucleotides not matched to a gene: 4. The germline V gene encodes CDR1 SQVTM and CDR2 ANQGSEA. This CDR3 reads CSVGATGNEQFF. CDR3 nucleotide sequence: TGCAGCGTTGGGGCGACAGGGAATGAGCAGTTCTTC.

The table lists this clonotype with many counts. The V and J genes are TRBV29-1 and TRBJ1-1, with a tentative D call TRBD1 (6 bases). This CDR3 is 14 amino acids long. Germline V gene data show CDR1 as SQVTM and CDR2 as ANQGSEA. The germline V and J ends were trimmed by 1 base and 6 bases, with 15 bases remaining between them. The CDR3 reads CSVEVGGNMAEAFF. The DNA for the CDR3 is TGCAGCGTTGAAGTTGGGGGCAACATGGCTGAAGCTTTCTTT.

This clonotype was detected many times. The rearrangement uses TRBV4-3 and TRBJ1-1, with unresolved D. There are 15 residues in the CDR3. The V end was cut by 0 bases, the J end by 2 bases, with 10 bases between. In germline, CDR1 is LGHNA, CDR2 YSLEER. The CDR3 loop is CASSQDRLVNTEAFF. CDR3 DNA: TGCGCCAGCAGCCAAGATCGCCTTGTTAACACTGAAGCTTTCTTT.

This clonotype showed up many times. The V and J genes are TRBV27 and TRBJ2-1; 7 bases agree with TRBD1. The CDR3 runs to 15 residues. The V segment lost 5 bases and the J segment 1 base; nucleotides outside the gene matches: 5. Per germline, CDR1 MNHEY and CDR2 SMNVEV (reference sequence). CDR3: CASSPQGQSYNEQFF. The CDR3 coding sequence is TGTGCCAGCAGTCCACAGGGACAGTCCTACAATGAGCAGTTCTTC.

The V and J genes are TRBV30 and TRBJ1-6; D possibly corresponds to TRBD1 (5 bases). Trimming took 5 bases from V and 5 from J, leaving 13 bases between them. The V gene's germline CDR1 is GTSNPN and CDR2 SVGIG (reference sequence). This CDR3 comprises 14 residues. CDR3 residues: CAWEIPGHNSPLHF. DNA of the CDR3: TGTGCCTGGGAAATCCCGGGACATAATTCACCCCTCCACTTT.

Details on this clonotype: This may be a read error: a much more frequent sequence differs by one nucleotide. The rearrangement uses TRBV27 and TRBJ1-2; D gene uncertain. Trimming shortened V by 6 bases and J by 1 base, and 9 bases separated the two germline ends. Germline V gene lookup returns CDR1 MNHEY and CDR2 SMNVEV (reference sequence). This CDR3 has 13 amino acids. The CDR3 nucleotides read TGTGCCAGCAGCGGCAGTTTTAACTATGGCTACACCTTC. This encodes CASSGSFNYGYTF.

This clonotype was seen many times. The gene calls are TRBV28 and TRBJ2-7, with 8 bases lining up with TRBD1. Germline V CDR1 and CDR2: MDHEN, SYDVKM. The ends lost 5 bases at V and 6 bases at J; junction bases unmatched: 6. The CDR3 is made up of 13 amino acids. The CDR3 loop reads CASSPQGAGEQYF. The CDR3 DNA sequence: TGTGCCAGCAGTCCTCAGGGGGCAGGCGAGCAGTACTTC.

This clonotype was observed many times. V and J are TRBV25-1 and TRBJ2-1; TRBD2 matches at 7 bases. The CDR3 consists of 14 residues. The trim removed 1 base at V and 8 bases at J, leaving 5 bases unmatched. From germline, CDR1 is MGHDK and CDR2 SYGVNS. CDR3 amino acids: CASSEFGEGHEQFF. DNA for the CDR3: TGTGCCAGCAGTGAATTTGGGGAGGGCCATGAGCAGTTCTTC.

This clonotype was counted many times. The gene calls are TRBV2 and TRBJ2-1; 10 bases match TRBD2. This CDR3 has 15 residues. J lost 4 bases, V lost 6 bases, and 6 bases had no gene match. Germline assignment: CDR1 SNHLY and CDR2 FYNNEI. The CDR3: CASRAQRGGYNEQFF. The CDR3 region has the DNA TGTGCCAGCAGGGCTCAGCGGGGGGGGTACAATGAGCAGTTCTTC.